These T cell receptor beta chains were read from a single sample in a study of PD-L1 blockade in urothelial cancer. The method was immunoSEQ multiplex PCR; TCRdb's version includes in-frame clones alone and lacks a portion of them. In the table there are about 74,000 clones, approximately 87% of which are singletons. The material sequenced was PBMCs, taken around atezolizumab (anti-PD-L1) treatment. These receptors were collected from a man aged 65 to 85 with urothelial cancer. Each CDR3 is given with its conserved first and last residue. Each record gives: clone size, D gene, V gene, J gene, CDR3 protein, CDR3 DNA. D genes are given only for firm matches. Only some rows state a clone size, as once, few, many or a class for expanded clones.

-	TRBD2	TRBV18	TRBJ2-4	CASSPGLAGGGAAKNIQYF	TGTGCCAGCTCACCGGGACTAGCGGGAGGAGGGGCGGCCAAAAACATTCAGTACTTC
-	-	TRBV6-1	TRBJ2-1	CASTSGSGDNEQFF	TGTGCCAGCACCTCCGGTTCAGGGGACAATGAGCAGTTCTTC
-	TRBD2	TRBV19	TRBJ2-1	CASSTSGSLYNEQFF	TGTGCCAGTAGTACGAGCGGGAGCCTCTACAATGAGCAGTTCTTC
-	TRBD2	TRBV2	TRBJ2-3	CASSASSGRTDTQYF	TGTGCCAGCAGTGCCTCTAGCGGGAGAACAGATACGCAGTATTTT
-	TRBD1	TRBV27	TRBJ2-7	CASSRGQGSYEQYF	TGTGCCAGCAGTAGGGGACAGGGGTCCTACGAGCAGTACTTC
-	-	TRBV7-8	TRBJ2-1	CASSLALRGEQFF	TGTGCCAGCAGCTTAGCGCTGCGGGGTGAGCAGTTCTTC
-	-	TRBV4-1	TRBJ2-5	CASSQDEGSPQYF	TGCGCCAGCAGCCAAGATGAAGGGAGCCCCCAGTACTTC
-	-	TRBV2	TRBJ1-1	CARAGRLNTEAFF	TGTGCCAGGGCGGGACGCTTGAACACTGAAGCTTTCTTT
-	TRBD1	TRBV10-3	TRBJ2-1	CAISEPGQGLDNEQFF	TGTGCCATCAGTGAGCCGGGACAGGGGTTGGACAATGAGCAGTTCTTC
-	-	TRBV19	TRBJ2-7	CASRTTYSSYEQYF	TGTGCCAGTAGGACGACTTATAGCTCCTACGAGCAGTACTTC
-	TRBD2	TRBV5-1	TRBJ2-7	CASSLRSSGYYEQYF	TGCGCCAGCAGCTTGCGATCTAGCGGATACTACGAGCAGTACTTC
once	-	TRBV10-2	TRBJ2-3	CASSESRGGATDTQYF	TGCGCCAGCAGTGAGTCGCGTGGAGGAGCCACAGATACGCAGTATTTT
-	-	TRBV7-6	TRBJ2-3	CASSQSGQRSDTQYF	TGTGCCAGCAGCCAGTCAGGACAGAGGTCGGATACGCAGTATTTT
-	TRBD2	TRBV27	TRBJ2-1	CASSLGTSGSWEQFF	TGTGCCAGCAGTTTGGGGACTAGCGGGAGCTGGGAGCAGTTCTTC
-	TRBD1	TRBV29-1	TRBJ1-1	CSARQGAVNTEAFF	TGCAGCGCCCGACAGGGTGCCGTGAACACTGAAGCTTTCTTT
-	-	TRBV25-1	TRBJ1-1	CASSEPVRGTEAFF	TGTGCCAGCAGTGAGCCAGTCCGGGGCACTGAAGCTTTCTTT